This T cell receptor (beta chain) was captured by sequencing in a study of T-cell reconstitution after alpha-beta-depleted transplantation in children. General study findings and limits: Diversity and T-cell counts at one year after transplant derived mostly from new T cells. The study traced high day-60 TCRbeta diversity in some patients to surviving recipient T cells and thymic progenitors.

This clonotype was recorded many times. Its antigen is not identified. Researchers prepared the TCRbeta library using unique molecular identifiers, the study reports. TCRdb reprocessed the PCR reads via MiXCR and lists one record per CDR3 protein. The table includes fewer than 350,000 distinct CDR3 sequences, approximately 10% detected once. The TCR sequence derives from a male patient aged 2-9 years who had a stem cell transplant for chronic granulomatous disease, so the T cells may come from the graft donor. Sequenced material: peripheral blood, taken 180 days after TCRalphabeta/CD19-depleted stem cell transplant.

For the CDR3, the DNA is TGTGCCACCAGTGATTCGGACAGGGGCCCCTACAATGAGCAGTTCTTC. It encodes CATSDSDRGPYNEQFF. The rearrangement uses TRBV24-1 and TRBJ2-1; 9 bases are shared with TRBD1. J lost 2 bases, V lost 2 bases, and 3 bases had no gene match. CDR1 KGHDR and CDR2 SFDVKD come from the germline V gene. CDR3 size: 16 residues.